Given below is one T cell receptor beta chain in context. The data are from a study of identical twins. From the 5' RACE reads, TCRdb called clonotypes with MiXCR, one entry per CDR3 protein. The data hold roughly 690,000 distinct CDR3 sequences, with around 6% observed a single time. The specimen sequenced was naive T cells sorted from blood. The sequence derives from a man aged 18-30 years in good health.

CDR3 in amino acids: CASSNLGGVSSYEQYV. The CDR3 region has the DNA TGTGCCAGCAGCAACCTAGGAGGAGTTAGCTCCTACGAGCAGTACGTC. V gene TRBV7-8 combines with J gene TRBJ2-7, with D perhaps matching TRBD2 (5 bases). This CDR3 contains 16 residues. The germline gives CDR1 SGHVS, CDR2 FQNEAQ. V dropped 5 bases and J dropped 0 bases, with 17 bases sitting between them.